What follows are 26 T cell receptor beta chains derived from one specimen sequenced in a study of vaccination effects on CD4 cells after COVID-19. Sequencing used immunoSEQ multiplex PCR; TCRdb keeps in-frame clones, though not all of them. The sample comprises about 33,000 clones, approximately 78% of which are singletons, and about 1.6% rests with the top ten. Their specific antigens are unknown. Viral peptide pool expansion of antigen-specific CD4+ T cells preceded sequencing in the ViraFEST assay. Having been cultured for less than 13 days, the cells underwent CD4+ T cell isolation. Participants got two doses of BNT162b2 or mRNA-1273 vaccine. The sample consisted of CD4+ T cells from PBMCs cultured with HCoV-NL63 spike peptides, taken after COVID-19 vaccination. Source of these receptors: a human donor who received a COVID-19 vaccine. Some clones in this sample may be carry-over from other donors' samples.

This clone came up a few times. The chain joins TRBV2 to TRBJ1-6; a weak D match, TRBD1 (6 bases). The CDR3 is 14 amino acids. Deletions cut 8 bases from V and 6 bases from J, with 14 bases between. Germline V lookup: CDR1 SNHLY, CDR2 FYNNEI. CDR3 DNA sequence: TGTGCCAGCCGACCCGGGGGGGCTAATTCACCCCTCCACTTT. This codes for CASRPGGANSPLHF.

Notes on this clone: Relative to the germline gene, one junction end is altered; a read error may explain this. The CDR3 DNA reads as TGTGCCAGCAGCCCCCGGGGGGGGCGAGAGCGGTTCTTC. It encodes CASSPRGGRERFF. This chain connects TRBV5-4 to TRBJ2-1, with 8 bases that match TRBD2. The CDR3 totals 13 residues. Germline values: CDR1 SGHNT, CDR2 YYREEE (reference sequence).

The V and J genes are TRBV4-1 and TRBJ1-2; 8 bases align to TRBD1. This CDR3 is 14 amino acids long. V shed 2 bases and J 4 bases; nucleotides not matched to a gene: 3. The germline V gene encodes CDR1 MGHRA and CDR2 YSYEKL. This chain's CDR3 is CASSQRDRGYGYTF. The CDR3 nucleotides read TGCGCCAGCAGCCAACGAGACAGGGGCTATGGCTACACCTTC.

The chain combines TRBV6-6 with TRBJ1-2, with a weak D call TRBD1 (5 bases). CDR3 size: 13 residues. From germline, CDR1 is MNHNY and CDR2 SVGAGI (reference sequence). The V gene lost 4 bases and the J gene lost 2 bases, with 8 bases spanning the gap. The CDR3 sequence is CASSLTENYGYTF. The CDR3, as DNA: TGTGCCAGCAGTTTGACAGAAAACTATGGCTACACCTTC.

This clone was found once. The CDR3 DNA is TGTGCCAGTAGTCCTACAGGACAGGGGAATGCCAAAAACATTCAGTACTTC. Translated, it gives CASSPTGQGNAKNIQYF. The rearrangement uses TRBV19 and TRBJ2-4; 9 bases align to TRBD1. Germline CDR1 reads LNHDA; CDR2 reads SQIVND (reference sequence). The V segment lost 5 bases and the J segment 1 base; nucleotides outside the gene matches: 9. The CDR3 is 17 amino acids.

The chain couples TRBV5-1 to TRBJ1-3, with unresolved D. CDR3 length equals 14 residues. Germline V lookup: CDR1 SGHRS, CDR2 YFSETQ. V was pared by 0 bases and J by 0 bases, with 4 bases between. CDR3 protein: CASSLAVSGNTIYF. For the CDR3, the DNA is TGCGCCAGCAGCTTGGCGGTCTCTGGAAACACCATATATTTT.

This chain connects TRBV4-2 to TRBJ1-2, with D unclear. CDR3 length: 15 amino acids. The ends were cut back, 0 bases at V and 5 bases at J, with 13 bases in the middle. CDR1 is LGHNA and CDR2 is YNFKEQ in the germline V gene. CDR3 region: CASSQDSVGSYGYTF. The CDR3 nucleotides are TGTGCCAGCAGCCAAGATTCGGTAGGGAGTTATGGCTACACCTTC.

The chain has TRBV5-1 and TRBJ1-1; tentatively, D is TRBD1 (5 bases). CDR1 and CDR2 from the germline V gene are SGHRS and YFSETQ. Trimming took 3 bases from V and 4 from J, leaving 13 bases between them. CDR3 length: 14 residues. The CDR3: CASSYRGEGTEAFF. CDR3 DNA sequence: TGCGCCAGCAGCTATAGGGGTGAGGGCACTGAAGCTTTCTTT.

V is TRBV29-1 and J is TRBJ2-5; TRBD1 matches 7 bases. Trimming at V came to 6 bases and at J to 5 bases, leaving 6 bases not matched to a gene. Germline V gene sequence: CDR1 SQVTM, CDR2 ANQGSEA. CDR3 length: 12 amino acids. CDR3 amino acids: CSVGQARETQYF. The CDR3 DNA is TGCAGCGTAGGACAGGCCCGGGAGACCCAGTACTTC.

This clone was observed a single time. The chain joins TRBV5-1 to TRBJ1-4; 8 bases match TRBD1. The length of the CDR3 is 16 residues. V shed 5 bases, J shed 3 bases, and the junction held 9 bases outside the gene matches. Germline V gene lookup returns CDR1 SGHRS and CDR2 YFSETQ. The CDR3, as DNA: TGCGCCAGCAGGGACAGGGACGGTACGCCTAATGAAAAACTGTTTTTT. Its protein is CASRDRDGTPNEKLFF.

The V and J genes are TRBV6-2 or TRBV6-3 and TRBJ2-5; D gene unclear. The CDR3 totals 14 residues. Trimming cost V 2 bases and J 5 bases, with 12 bases left between them. In germline, CDR1 is MNHEY, CDR2 SVGEGT. CDR3 coding DNA: TGTGCCAGCAGTTACCGAGCAGGAAAGGAGACCCAGTACTTC. Translating it yields CASSYRAGKETQYF.

This chain joins TRBV7-3 and TRBJ2-1, with 7 nucleotides matching TRBD2. This CDR3 comprises 16 residues. Looked up from germline, CDR1 is SGHTA and CDR2 is FQGTGA. The junction had 7 bases not matched to a gene; V was cut back by 0 bases and J by 5 bases. CDR3 nucleotide sequence: TGTGCCAGCAGCTTAACCCGTGGGGGGGGGAACAATGAGCAGTTCTTC. Its translation: CASSLTRGGGNNEQFF. The full variable domain, completed using reference TRBV7-3 and TRBJ2-1, is GAGVSQTPSNKVTEKGKYVELRCDPISGHTALYWYRQSLGQGPEFLIYFQGTGAADDSGLPNDRFFAVRPEGSVSTLKIQRTERGDSAVYLCASSLTRGGGNNEQFFGPGTRLTVL.

This sequence joins TRBV25-1 and TRBJ1-6; 11 positions match TRBD1. Trimming cost V 6 bases and J 7 bases; bases outside gene matches: 5. Germline loops: CDR1 MGHDK, CDR2 SYGVNS. CDR3 size: 15 residues. The CDR3 is CASRRDRGENSPLHF. Here the CDR3 DNA reads TGTGCCAGCAGACGGGACAGGGGGGAGAATTCACCCCTCCACTTT. Based on the CDR3 plus reference TRBV25-1 and TRBJ1-6, the full variable domain is EADIYQTPRYLVIGTGKKITLECSQTMGHDKMYWYQQDPGMELHLIHYSYGVNSTEKGDLSSESTVSRIRTEHFPLTLESARPSHTSQYLCASRRDRGENSPLHFGNGTRLTVT.

The chain links TRBV18 to TRBJ1-4; TRBD1 agrees at 9 bases. The germline CDR1 and CDR2 sequences are KGHSH and LQKENI. Trimming at V came to 4 bases and at J to 5 bases, leaving 2 bases not matched to a gene. The CDR3 is 14 amino acids. This CDR3 reads CASSRTGVNEKLFF. The CDR3 coding sequence is TGTGCCAGCTCACGGACAGGGGTAAATGAAAAACTGTTTTTT.

The chain carries TRBV12-3 or TRBV12-4 and TRBJ1-2; D remains ambiguous. This CDR3 has 9 residues. Trimming took 3 bases from V and 11 from J, leaving 4 bases between them. CDR3 in amino acids: CASSFSYTF. CDR3 DNA: TGTGCCAGCAGTTTTAGTTACACCTTC.

V is TRBV7-2 and J is TRBJ2-2; D is possibly TRBD1 (5 bases). V was shortened by 5 bases and J by 0 bases, with 13 bases between the two germline ends. Germline assignment: CDR1 SGHTA and CDR2 FQGNSA. CDR3 length: 16 amino acids. CDR3 amino acids: CASSPQAVANTGELFF. The CDR3 nucleotides are TGTGCCAGCAGCCCACAGGCTGTTGCGAACACCGGGGAGCTGTTTTTT.

The rearrangement joins TRBV9 to TRBJ1-2; 9 bases align to TRBD1. The germline CDR1 and CDR2 sequences are SGDLS and YYNGEE. The CDR3 contains 15 residues. The V and J ends lost 0 bases and 6 bases, in that order; junction bases with no gene match: 6. The CDR3 spells CASSVVGQGLDGYTF. Written as DNA, the CDR3 is TGTGCCAGCAGCGTAGTGGGACAGGGTTTGGATGGCTACACCTTC.

CDR3 nucleotide sequence: TGTGCCAGCAGTGAAGACAGGGGTCGGGAGACCCAGTACTTC. It codes for CASSEDRGRETQYF. This rearrangement joins TRBV2 to TRBJ2-5, with 7 bases identical to TRBD1. Germline loops: CDR1 SNHLY, CDR2 FYNNEI. This CDR3 spans 14 amino acids. V lost 1 base and J lost 5; bases outside the gene matches: 4.

This chain connects TRBV10-3 to TRBJ2-1, with 8 bases aligning to TRBD1. V trimming: 8 bases; J trimming: 5 bases; junction bases outside the gene matches: 5. This CDR3 contains 13 residues. Germline V gene sequence: CDR1 ENHRY, CDR2 SYGVKD. DNA of the CDR3: TGTGCCATCTGGACAGGGTTAAACAATGAGCAGTTCTTC. Encoded protein: CAIWTGLNNEQFF.

This clone appeared a few times. The V gene is TRBV7-9, the J gene TRBJ1-1; 7 nucleotides match TRBD1. Germline V lookup: CDR1 SEHNR, CDR2 FQNEAQ (reference sequence). After removal of 6 bases from V and 5 bases from J, the junction contained 9 bases not matched to a gene. The CDR3 is made up of 14 amino acids. CDR3 residues: CASSTRGRETEAFF. In DNA form, the CDR3 reads TGTGCCAGCAGTACAAGGGGGCGCGAGACTGAAGCTTTCTTT. The full variable domain, in which reference TRBV7-9 and TRBJ1-1 provide the parts outside the CDR3, is DTGVSQNPRHKITKRGQNVTFRCDPISEHNRLYWYRQTLGQGPEFLTYFQNEAQLEKSRLLSDRFSAERPKGSFSTLEIQRTEQGDSAMYLCASSTRGRETEAFFGQGTRLTVV.

The chain links TRBV19 to TRBJ2-3, with TRBD2 matching 9 bases. After removal of 1 base from V and 1 base from J, the junction contained 0 bases not matched to a gene. This CDR3 contains 15 residues. Germline V gene lookup returns CDR1 LNHDA and CDR2 SQIVND (reference sequence). The DNA of the CDR3 is TGTGCCAGTAGTATAGGACTAGCGGGCACAGATACGCAGTATTTT. Translation: CASSIGLAGTDTQYF.

The chain carries TRBV3-1 (or the pseudogene TRBV3-2) and TRBJ2-5; no clear D gene. CDR3 size: 11 residues. V dropped 5 bases and J dropped 4 bases, with 5 bases sitting between them. Germline V gene sequence: CDR1 LGHDT, CDR2 YNNKEL (reference sequence). CDR3 loop: CASSTLETQYF. The CDR3 DNA reads TGTGCCAGCAGCACCCTAGAGACCCAGTACTTC.

This clone showed up just once. J is TRBJ2-3 and V is TRBV5-1, with D uncertain. Between the trimmed V and J ends, which lost 2 bases and 0 bases, there was a span of 4 bases. The germline CDR1 and CDR2 sequences are SGHRS and YFSETQ. This CDR3 spans 13 amino acids. The CDR3 DNA reads as TGCGCCAGCAGCTTTCTCAGCACAGATACGCAGTATTTT. Its protein product is CASSFLSTDTQYF.

The chain has TRBV6-6 and TRBJ1-4; D possibly corresponds to TRBD1 (6 bases). The CDR3 spans 15 residues. V was shortened by 7 bases and J by 7 bases, with 19 bases between the two germline ends. Germline V gene lookup returns CDR1 MNHNY and CDR2 SVGAGI (reference sequence). CDR3 DNA sequence: TGTGCCAGCATCACCGGGGGGGCCTGGGGTGAAAAACTGTTTTTT. This codes for CASITGGAWGEKLFF.

This rearrangement joins TRBV19 to TRBJ2-1; 7 nucleotides agree with TRBD1. The germline gives CDR1 LNHDA, CDR2 SQIVND (reference sequence). V was clipped by 6 bases and J by 2 bases; unmatched bases: 7. The CDR3 loop spans 15 amino acids. CDR3 DNA sequence: TGTGCCAGTAGCCCCCGACAGGGCACCTACAATGAGCAGTTCTTC. Translation gives CASSPRQGTYNEQFF.

The chain links TRBV7-2 to TRBJ1-4; D perhaps matches TRBD1 (6 bases). V lost 2 bases, J lost 6 bases, and 19 bases lay in between. Germline lookup yields CDR1 SGHTA and CDR2 FQGNSA. This CDR3 has 17 amino acids. The chain's CDR3 is CASSLTGLAPRYEKLFF. As DNA, the CDR3 is TGTGCCAGCAGCTTAACAGGGTTGGCTCCTCGGTATGAAAAACTGTTTTTT. Looking up the rest from reference TRBV7-2 and TRBJ1-4 gives the full variable domain: GAGVSQSPSNKVTEKGKDVELRCDPISGHTALYWYRQSLGQGLEFLIYFQGNSAPDKSGLPSDRFSAERTGGSVSTLTIQRTQQEDSAVYLCASSLTGLAPRYEKLFFGSGTQLSVL.